What follows are 14 T cell receptor beta chains derived from one specimen sequenced in a study of cytomegalovirus exposure and HLA in healthy donors. Vbeta (60) and Jbeta (13) primers were used in the PCR. Sequenced by immunoSEQ multiplex PCR; TCRdb stores in-frame clones only, minus some. The sample contains about 98,000 clones, roughly 70% of which appear only once. Sequenced sample: PBMCs. The receptor source for this set is a middle-aged man in good health and CMV-seronegative.

The chain uses TRBV30 and TRBJ2-5; D remains unclear. Germline CDR1 GTSNPN, CDR2 SVGIG (reference sequence). The CDR3 is made up of 10 amino acids. Trimming removed 5 bases at V and 4 bases at J, with 5 bases between. This CDR3 reads CAWGRETQYF. CDR3 DNA sequence: TGTGCCTGGGGGCGAGAGACCCAGTACTTC.

The chain carries TRBV30 and TRBJ1-1; 9 bases are a match to TRBD1. Germline-derived CDR1 and CDR2 are GTSNPN and SVGIG (reference sequence). The CDR3 loop spans 14 amino acids. J gave up 5 bases and V 5 bases, and 9 bases lay outside the gene matches. The CDR3 bases are TGTGCCTGGGGTACAGGGGGCGGATGGACTGAAGCTTTCTTT. Encoded protein: CAWGTGGGWTEAFF.

The chain carries TRBV7-2 and TRBJ2-1; 7 nucleotides agree with TRBD2. Unmatched junction bases numbered 17, after V lost 8 bases and J lost 4 bases. Germline values: CDR1 SGHTA, CDR2 FQGNSA. The CDR3 extends over 17 amino acids. The CDR3 loop is CASGSPRSSGAYNEQFF. CDR3 sequence (DNA): TGTGCCAGCGGATCACCTAGGTCCAGCGGGGCTTACAATGAGCAGTTCTTC. Full variable domain (rest looked up from reference TRBV7-2 and TRBJ2-1): GAGVSQSPSNKVTEKGKDVELRCDPISGHTALYWYRQSLGQGLEFLIYFQGNSAPDKSGLPSDRFSAERTGGSVSTLTIQRTQQEDSAVYLCASGSPRSSGAYNEQFFGPGTRLTVL.

This sequence joins TRBV11-1 and TRBJ2-5; maybe TRBD1 (5 bases). Germline V gene sequence: CDR1 SGHAT, CDR2 FQDESV (reference sequence). This CDR3 comprises 15 residues. The ends were cut back, 3 bases at V and 3 bases at J, with 14 bases in the middle. The CDR3 is CASSFHQGSEETQYF. The DNA for the CDR3 is TGTGCCAGCAGCTTCCATCAGGGCTCGGAAGAGACCCAGTACTTC.

The chain carries TRBV28 and TRBJ2-2; D call uncertain. This CDR3 contains 14 residues. Trimming left V 7 bases short and J 8 bases short, with 17 bases between. From germline, CDR1 is MDHEN and CDR2 SYDVKM. CDR3 residues: CASTPQILGGELFF. As DNA, the CDR3 is TGTGCCAGCACCCCACAGATATTAGGAGGGGAGCTGTTTTTT.

This chain joins TRBV27 and TRBJ2-5; no clear D gene. With 2 bases removed from V and 5 bases from J, the gap between germline ends came to 9 bases. Per the germline V gene, CDR1 is MNHEY and CDR2 is SMNVEV (reference sequence). This CDR3 is 13 amino acids long. The CDR3 coding sequence is TGTGCCAGCAGTTTAGCGGCCTGGGAGACCCAGTACTTC. Amino acid sequence: CASSLAAWETQYF.

The V and J genes are TRBV4-2 and TRBJ1-1; 10 nucleotides agree with TRBD1. After removal of 6 bases from V and 0 bases from J, the junction contained 10 bases not matched to a gene. The CDR3 consists of 17 residues. Germline V lookup: CDR1 LGHNA, CDR2 YNFKEQ. CDR3 DNA: TGTGCCAGCAGATTAGGACAGGGGGGGTACATGAACACTGAAGCTTTCTTT. Protein: CASRLGQGGYMNTEAFF.

The V and J genes are TRBV19 and TRBJ2-7; no clear D gene. CDR1 is LNHDA and CDR2 is SQIVND in the germline V gene (reference sequence). CDR3 size: 13 residues. Trimming cost V 3 bases and J 3 bases, with 9 bases left between them. The CDR3 here is CASSILNNYEQYF. In DNA, the CDR3 is TGTGCCAGTAGTATCTTGAACAACTACGAGCAGTACTTC.

The chain couples TRBV28 to TRBJ2-1; 11 nucleotides agree with TRBD1. This CDR3 comprises 14 residues. Unmatched junction bases numbered 4, after V lost 8 bases and J lost 4 bases. The V gene's germline CDR1 is MDHEN and CDR2 SYDVKM. This CDR3 is CASGQGAVYNEQFF. CDR3 nucleotide sequence: TGTGCCAGCGGACAGGGGGCGGTGTACAATGAGCAGTTCTTC.

This clone appeared a single time. The J gene is TRBJ2-1, the V gene TRBV7-9; D is possibly TRBD2 (5 bases). The CDR3 length is 15 residues. Germline V gene data show CDR1 as SEHNR and CDR2 as FQNEAQ (reference sequence). V gave up 0 bases and J gave up 5 bases, with 11 bases separating them. The DNA of the CDR3 is TGTGCCAGCAGCTTAGCCGGGAAGGTGGACAATGAGCAGTTCTTC. Encoded protein: CASSLAGKVDNEQFF.

V usage is TRBV5-4 and J usage is TRBJ2-7, with D possibly TRBD1 on 6 matching bases. Trimming took 1 base from V and 7 from J, leaving 18 bases between them. In germline, CDR1 is SGHNT, CDR2 YYREEE (reference sequence). The CDR3 is 15 amino acids. DNA for the CDR3: TGTGCCAGCAGCTTGAGGAAAGGGACACCGGGGGAGCAGTACTTC. The encoded protein is CASSLRKGTPGEQYF.

In this sample, this clone turned up a few times. V is TRBV9 and J is TRBJ1-5, with 7 bases matching TRBD1. V lost 0 bases and J lost 5; bases outside the gene matches: 8. The CDR3 is 16 residues long. CDR1 and CDR2 from the germline V gene are SGDLS and YYNGEE. CDR3 DNA: TGTGCCAGCAGCGTAGGACAGGGAGGTGGGGATCAGCCCCAGCATTTT. Its protein is CASSVGQGGGDQPQHF.

This clone was counted between two and nine times. The chain uses TRBV10-2 and TRBJ2-5; D uncertain. V gave up 10 bases and J gave up 5 bases, with 17 bases separating them. CDR3 size: 13 residues. Germline loops: CDR1 WSHSY, CDR2 SAAADI. The CDR3 DNA sequence: TGCGCCACCAGAAAGCGCCGTTCGGAGACCCAGTACTTC. Protein product: CATRKRRSETQYF.

The table lists this clone with a few counts. V is TRBV7-9 and J is TRBJ2-2, with 8 positions matching TRBD2. Germline assignment: CDR1 SEHNR and CDR2 FQNEAQ (reference sequence). This CDR3 has 15 residues. V was pared by 7 bases and J by 2 bases, with 6 bases of the junction left unmatched. The chain's CDR3 is CASIQTSGNTGELFF. The CDR3 DNA is TGTGCCAGCATCCAAACTAGCGGAAACACCGGGGAGCTGTTTTTT.